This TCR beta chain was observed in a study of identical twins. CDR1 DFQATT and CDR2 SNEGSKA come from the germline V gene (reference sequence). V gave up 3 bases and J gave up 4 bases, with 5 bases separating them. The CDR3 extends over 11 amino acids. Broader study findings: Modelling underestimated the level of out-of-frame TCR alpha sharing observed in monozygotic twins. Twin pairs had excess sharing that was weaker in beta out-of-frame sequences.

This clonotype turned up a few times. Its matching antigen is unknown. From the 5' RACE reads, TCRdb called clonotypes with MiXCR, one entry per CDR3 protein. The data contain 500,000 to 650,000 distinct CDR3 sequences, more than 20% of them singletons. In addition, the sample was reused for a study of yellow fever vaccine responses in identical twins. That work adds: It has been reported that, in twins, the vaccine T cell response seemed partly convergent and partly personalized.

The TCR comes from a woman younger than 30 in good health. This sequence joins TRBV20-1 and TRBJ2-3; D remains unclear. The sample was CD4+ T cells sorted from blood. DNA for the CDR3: TGCAGTGCTAGTTGGGCAGATACGCAGTATTTT. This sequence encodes CSASWADTQYF.